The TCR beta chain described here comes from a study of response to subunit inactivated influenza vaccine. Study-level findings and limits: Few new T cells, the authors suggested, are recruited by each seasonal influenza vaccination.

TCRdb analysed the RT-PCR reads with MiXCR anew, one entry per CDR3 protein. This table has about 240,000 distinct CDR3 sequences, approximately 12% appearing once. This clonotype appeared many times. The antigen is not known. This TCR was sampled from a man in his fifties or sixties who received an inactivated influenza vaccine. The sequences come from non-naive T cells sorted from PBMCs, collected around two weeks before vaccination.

The CDR3 DNA reads TGTGCCAGCAGCCTCGGACGGGCAAGGTACGAGCAGTACTTC. Protein: CASSLGRARYEQYF. V usage is TRBV12-3 or TRBV12-4 and J usage is TRBJ2-7, with no clear D. This CDR3 has 14 amino acids. Trimming removed 6 bases from V and 4 bases from J, with 16 bases in between.